These T cell receptor beta chains were read from a single sample in a study of shared clonotypes between healthy human individuals. The table came from immunoSEQ multiplex PCR; TCRdb's copy has only in-frame clones and leaves some out. The sample contains a few hundred thousand clones, around 97% of which appear only once. The specimen was naive CD4+ T cells sorted from blood. The receptors were sampled from a woman aged 30 to 39 in good health. The CDR3 runs from the conserved cysteine through the conserved F or W. Fields, in order: CDR3 DNA, CDR3 protein, clone size, J gene, D gene, V gene. The D gene is left open where the match is weak. Rows may omit the clone size; those that give it use once, few, many or a size class.

DNA: TGTGCCAGTAGTGTTTGGATCGCGGGGACACCGCATACTTTAGATAATGAAAAACTGTTTTTT
CDR3: CASSVWIAGTPHTLDNEKLFF
size: -
J: TRBJ1-4
D: -
V: TRBV19

DNA: TGTGCCAGCAGTGTAACAGGGGGCCAAGAGACCCAGTACTTC
CDR3: CASSVTGGQETQYF
size: -
J: TRBJ2-5
D: TRBD1
V: TRBV28

DNA: TGCGCCAGCAGCTTGGTGGCCGCTAGCGTCTCCTACGAGCAGTACTTC
CDR3: CASSLVAASVSYEQYF
size: -
J: TRBJ2-7
D: -
V: TRBV5-1

DNA: TGTGCCAGCAGCCAAGGTTGGGGGGAGAGCTCCTACAATGAGCAGTTCTTC
CDR3: CASSQGWGESSYNEQFF
size: -
J: TRBJ2-1
D: -
V: TRBV14

DNA: TGTGCCAGCAGCACATTACGGACAGAGGTCTACGAGCAGTACTTC
CDR3: CASSTLRTEVYEQYF
size: -
J: TRBJ2-7
D: -
V: TRBV7-9

DNA: TGTGCCATCATTGGGGAAGGCACAGATACGCAGTATTTT
CDR3: CAIIGEGTDTQYF
size: -
J: TRBJ2-3
D: -
V: TRBV10-3

DNA: TGTGCCACCAGCAAACACGTACCCATAGCGGGAGGGTTGGACGAGCAGTACTTC
CDR3: CATSKHVPIAGGLDEQYF
size: -
J: TRBJ2-7
D: TRBD2
V: TRBV15

DNA: TGTGCCAGCAGCCCCAGAGGTCGCGAGCAGTACTTC
CDR3: CASSPRGREQYF
size: -
J: TRBJ2-7
D: -
V: TRBV28

DNA: TGTGCCAGCAGGATGAGACAGGGATCCTACAATGAGCAGTTCTTC
CDR3: CASRMRQGSYNEQFF
size: -
J: TRBJ2-1
D: TRBD1
V: TRBV6-5

DNA: TGTGCCAGCAGTTTAAGCACCACACCGGGACAGAATTCACCCCTCCACTTT
CDR3: CASSLSTTPGQNSPLHF
size: once
J: TRBJ1-6
D: TRBD1
V: TRBV27

DNA: TGTGCCAGCAGCTTAGTTATAGCGGGAGCCTCCTACGAGCAGTACTTC
CDR3: CASSLVIAGASYEQYF
size: -
J: TRBJ2-7
D: TRBD2
V: TRBV7-8

DNA: TGTGCCAGCACTAGAGCAAGGGTGATATACAATGAGCAGTTCTTC
CDR3: CASTRARVIYNEQFF
size: -
J: TRBJ2-1
D: -
V: TRBV2

DNA: TGTGCCAGCAGCACCGACAGGGGGCTGGACGAGCAGTACTTC
CDR3: CASSTDRGLDEQYF
size: -
J: TRBJ2-7
D: TRBD1
V: TRBV6-5

DNA: TGTGCCAGCAGCGAGACAGGGATTGGCACAGATACGCAGTATTTT
CDR3: CASSETGIGTDTQYF
size: -
J: TRBJ2-3
D: TRBD1
V: TRBV2

DNA: TGCGCCAGCAGCTTGGGTCAGGAGGGCCAGCCCCAGCATTTT
CDR3: CASSLGQEGQPQHF
size: once
J: TRBJ1-5
D: -
V: TRBV5-1

DNA: TGTGCCAGCAGCAGACAGGGTCTCAATGAAAAACTGTTTTTT
CDR3: CASSRQGLNEKLFF
size: -
J: TRBJ1-4
D: TRBD1
V: TRBV9

DNA: TGTGCCAGCAGGCGGACCTACATGGGGGAGACCCAGTACTTC
CDR3: CASRRTYMGETQYF
size: -
J: TRBJ2-5
D: -
V: TRBV6-1

DNA: TGTGCCAGCAGTGAAGTCAAGGGGCGGGGTGAAAAACTGTTTTTT
CDR3: CASSEVKGRGEKLFF
size: -
J: TRBJ1-4
D: -
V: TRBV6-1

DNA: TGCGCCAGCAGTCGGACTAGCGGGAGATTGGCCAAAAACATTCAGTACTTC
CDR3: CASSRTSGRLAKNIQYF
size: -
J: TRBJ2-4
D: TRBD2
V: TRBV10-2

DNA: TGTGCCAGCAGCTTAGGGCCAAACGGTGCCGAGCAGTACTTC
CDR3: CASSLGPNGAEQYF
size: -
J: TRBJ2-7
D: -
V: TRBV11-2

DNA: TGTGCCAGCAGCGCAAAGGGGGCGTTGAACACCGGGGAGCTGTTTTTT
CDR3: CASSAKGALNTGELFF
size: once
J: TRBJ2-2
D: TRBD1
V: TRBV7-2

DNA: TGTGCCAGCAGTGATGGGCTAGCGGGGGGGAACGGGGAGCTGTTTTTT
CDR3: CASSDGLAGGNGELFF
size: -
J: TRBJ2-2
D: TRBD2
V: TRBV2

DNA: TGTGCCAGCACCCCCGCATTTGAGGCCGGTCAGCCCCAGCATTTT
CDR3: CASTPAFEAGQPQHF
size: -
J: TRBJ1-5
D: -
V: TRBV16

DNA: TGTGCCAGCAGCTTAGTCTCCACAGATACGCAGTATTTT
CDR3: CASSLVSTDTQYF
size: -
J: TRBJ2-3
D: -
V: TRBV7-2

DNA: TGCGCCAGCAGCACTGGTGGGACAGGGTCAGTCACCATATATTTT
CDR3: CASSTGGTGSVTIYF
size: -
J: TRBJ1-3
D: TRBD1
V: TRBV5-1

DNA: TGCGCCAGCAGCTCCCTAAGGGACACCGGGGAGCTGTTTTTT
CDR3: CASSSLRDTGELFF
size: -
J: TRBJ2-2
D: -
V: TRBV5-1

DNA: TGTGTCGCCAGGCGGACTAGCGGGACCAATGAGCAGTTCTTC
CDR3: CVARRTSGTNEQFF
size: -
J: TRBJ2-1
D: TRBD2
V: TRBV2

DNA: TGCGCCAGCAGCCAAGGCGGGACAGATCCTCCGTGGGAGTACTTC
CDR3: CASSQGGTDPPWEYF
size: -
J: TRBJ2-7
D: -
V: TRBV4-1

DNA: TGTGCCAGCAGCCGAAGCGGATTTACGTCAGGAGAGACCCAGTACTTC
CDR3: CASSRSGFTSGETQYF
size: -
J: TRBJ2-5
D: -
V: TRBV5-4

DNA: TGTGCCAGCAGCCCTCGGTGGGGCGGGAGGACAGATACGCAGTATTTT
CDR3: CASSPRWGGRTDTQYF
size: -
J: TRBJ2-3
D: TRBD2
V: TRBV7-9

DNA: TGTGCCAGCAGCCGGAGATTGACAGACTACGAGCAGTACTTC
CDR3: CASSRRLTDYEQYF
size: -
J: TRBJ2-7
D: -
V: TRBV6-5

DNA: TGCGCCAGCAGCTTGACTGCCGGGACAGGGTTCTACGAGCAGTACTTC
CDR3: CASSLTAGTGFYEQYF
size: -
J: TRBJ2-7
D: TRBD1
V: TRBV5-1

DNA: TGTGCCAGCAGCTTAGGTTGGATTCAACCGTTCTTC
CDR3: CASSLGWIQPFF
size: -
J: TRBJ2-1
D: -
V: TRBV7-2

DNA: TGTGCCAGCTCACCACCGTCTTCAAAGTCGAGGTCGGGGAACATTCAGTACTTC
CDR3: CASSPPSSKSRSGNIQYF
size: -
J: TRBJ2-4
D: -
V: TRBV18

DNA: TGCGCCAGCAGCTTAGGACCGATGAACACTGAAGCTTTCTTT
CDR3: CASSLGPMNTEAFF
size: -
J: TRBJ1-1
D: -
V: TRBV5-1

DNA: TGTGCCAGCAGCCCAGGGACTAGCGGGACCTACGAGCAGTACTTC
CDR3: CASSPGTSGTYEQYF
size: -
J: TRBJ2-7
D: TRBD2
V: TRBV28

DNA: TGCGCCAGCAGCGCTCGAGCGCTAGACACTGAAGCTTTCTTT
CDR3: CASSARALDTEAFF
size: few
J: TRBJ1-1
D: -
V: TRBV5-1

DNA: TGTGCCAGCAGCTTCCTAGTAGGCGGCTCCTACAATGAGCAGTTCTTC
CDR3: CASSFLVGGSYNEQFF
size: -
J: TRBJ2-1
D: -
V: TRBV7-9

DNA: TGTGCCACCAGCAGGGGGCGGGACTCCCGCCTTGAGCAGTTCTTC
CDR3: CATSRGRDSRLEQFF
size: -
J: TRBJ2-1
D: -
V: TRBV15

DNA: TGTGCCAGCAGTTTACGCAAGGTGAAGACCCAGTACTTC
CDR3: CASSLRKVKTQYF
size: -
J: TRBJ2-5
D: -
V: TRBV28

DNA: TGCGCCAGCAGCTCCGGACTCAAGAACACTGAAGCTTTCTTT
CDR3: CASSSGLKNTEAFF
size: -
J: TRBJ1-1
D: -
V: TRBV5-1

DNA: TGTGCCTGGAGTGCCTTATTAGACTGGCAAGAGACCCAGTACTTC
CDR3: CAWSALLDWQETQYF
size: once
J: TRBJ2-5
D: -
V: TRBV30

DNA: TGTGCCAGCAGGAGGGGACACCTGGCGTCAATGAACACTGAAGCTTTCTTT
CDR3: CASRRGHLASMNTEAFF
size: -
J: TRBJ1-1
D: -
V: TRBV7-8